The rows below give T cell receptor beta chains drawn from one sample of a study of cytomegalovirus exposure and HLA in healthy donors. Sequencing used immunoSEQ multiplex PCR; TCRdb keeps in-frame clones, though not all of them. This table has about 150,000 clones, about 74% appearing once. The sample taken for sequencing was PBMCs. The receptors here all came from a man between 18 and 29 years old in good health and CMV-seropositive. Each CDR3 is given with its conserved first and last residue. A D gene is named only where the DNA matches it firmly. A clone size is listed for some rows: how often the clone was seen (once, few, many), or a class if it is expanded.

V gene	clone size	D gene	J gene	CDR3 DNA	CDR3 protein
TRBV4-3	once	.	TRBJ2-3	TGCGCCAGCAGCCAAGATGTCAGCGGAAACACAGATACGCAGTATTTT	CASSQDVSGNTDTQYF
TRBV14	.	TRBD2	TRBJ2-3	TGTGCCAGCAGCGCCCAGGGGACTAGCATGCCCCTCCTCACAGATACGCAGTATTTT	CASSAQGTSMPLLTDTQYF
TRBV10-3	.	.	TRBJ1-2	.	CATLGHLNYGCTF
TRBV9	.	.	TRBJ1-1	TGTGCCAGCAGCCGCATTACAGGGATGTACACTGAAGCTTTCTTT	CASSRITGMYTEAFF
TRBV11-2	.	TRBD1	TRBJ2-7	TGTGCCAGCAGCTCCTTCACAGGGGGTTACGACGAGCAGTACTTC	CASSSFTGGYDEQYF
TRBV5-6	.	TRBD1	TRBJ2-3	TGTGCCAGCAGTTATTCAGGGGGCACGAAGCCGTATTTT	CASSYSGGTKPYF
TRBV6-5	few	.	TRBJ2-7	TGTGCCAGCAGTTACGAGGGCCACGGGTACGAGCAGTACTTC	CASSYEGHGYEQYF
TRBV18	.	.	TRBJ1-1	TGTGCCAGCTCACGGGGGGAGCCGAACACTGAAGCTTTCTTT	CASSRGEPNTEAFF
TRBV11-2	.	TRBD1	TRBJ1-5	TGTGCCAGCAGCCGGGACAGGGGCAATCAGCCCCAGCATTTT	CASSRDRGNQPQHF
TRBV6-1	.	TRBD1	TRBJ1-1	TGTGCCAGCAGTTTCGACAGGGTGAACACTGAAGCTTTCTTT	CASSFDRVNTEAFF
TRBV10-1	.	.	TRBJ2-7	TGCGCCAGCAGTGATATGGACAGAAATCCCTACGAGCAGTACTTC	CASSDMDRNPYEQYF
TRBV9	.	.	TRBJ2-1	TGTGCCAGCAGCGCCGGGAGCGGACTTGGGGTCAGTGAGCAGTTCTTC	CASSAGSGLGVSEQFF
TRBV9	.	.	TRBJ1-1	TGTGCCAGCAGCGTAAGAATGAGCACTGAAGCTTTCTTT	CASSVRMSTEAFF
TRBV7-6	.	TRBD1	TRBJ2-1	TGTGCCAGCAGCCTCGGACAGGTCTACAATGAGCAGTTCTTC	CASSLGQVYNEQFF
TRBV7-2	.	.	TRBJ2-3	TGTGCCAGCAGCGGGGTGGCAGGGAAGACAGATACGCAGTATTTT	CASSGVAGKTDTQYF
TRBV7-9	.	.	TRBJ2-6	TGTGCCATCCAGGGGTCTGGGGCCAACGTCCTGACTTTC	CAIQGSGANVLTF
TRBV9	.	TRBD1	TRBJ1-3	TGTGCCAGCAGCGTAGTAGGACAGGGGACTACGAGCTCTGGAAACACCATATATTTT	CASSVVGQGTTSSGNTIYF
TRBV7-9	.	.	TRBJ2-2	TGTGCCAGCAGCTTAGCCGACACCGGGGAGCTGTTTTTT	CASSLADTGELFF
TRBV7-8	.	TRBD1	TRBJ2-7	TGTGCCAGCAGCTTATGGACAGGTGTAACCTACGAGCAGTACTTC	CASSLWTGVTYEQYF
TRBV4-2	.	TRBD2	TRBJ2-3	TGTGCCAGCAGCCAAGATCCCCTACTAGCGGGGGGGCCGGGAGATACGCAGTATTTT	CASSQDPLLAGGPGDTQYF
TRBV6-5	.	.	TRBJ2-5	TGTGCCAGCAGGGCCCAGGGGACCCAGTACTTC	CASRAQGTQYF
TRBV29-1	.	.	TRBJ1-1	TGCAGCGTTACCTCGGGGGACACTGAAGCTTTCTTT	CSVTSGDTEAFF
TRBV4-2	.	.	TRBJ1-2	TGTGCCAGCAGCCCAGAAATAGAGAGCTCCTATGGCTACACCTTC	CASSPEIESSYGYTF
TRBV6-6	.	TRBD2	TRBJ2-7	TGTGCCAGCAGCTCCCCGGGACTAGTAAACTACGAGCAGTACTTC	CASSSPGLVNYEQYF
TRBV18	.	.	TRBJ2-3	TGTGCCAGCTCCACTTCCAGCACAGATACGCAGTATTTT	CASSTSSTDTQYF
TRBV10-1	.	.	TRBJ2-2	TGCGCCAGCCGACAGGATTCGAACACCGGGGAGCTGTTTTTT	CASRQDSNTGELFF
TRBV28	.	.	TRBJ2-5	TGTGCCAGCAGTTTGAGGAAGGGCGGGAAGGGAGTAGGAGAGACCCAGTACTTC	CASSLRKGGKGVGETQYF
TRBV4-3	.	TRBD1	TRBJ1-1	TGCGCCAGCAGCCAAGACGCAGGGGGCTGGAACACTGAAGCTTTCTTT	CASSQDAGGWNTEAFF
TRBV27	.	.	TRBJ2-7	TGTGCCAGCAGTCCAACTCCCCTAACAGGCTACGAGCAGTACTTC	CASSPTPLTGYEQYF
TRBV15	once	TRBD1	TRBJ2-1	TGTGCCACCAGCCGGGACAGGGCTCGCTACAATGAGCAGTTCTTC	CATSRDRARYNEQFF
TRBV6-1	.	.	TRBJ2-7	TGTGCCAGCAGTGAAAGAGGGTTGGTAAAGTACTTC	CASSERGLVKYF
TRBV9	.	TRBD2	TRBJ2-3	TGTGCCAGCAGCCCGCGGACTAGCGGGAGCACAGATACGCAGTATTTT	CASSPRTSGSTDTQYF
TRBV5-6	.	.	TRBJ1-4	TGTGCCAGCAGCTTAAGCCTTAATGAAAAACTGTTTTTT	CASSLSLNEKLFF
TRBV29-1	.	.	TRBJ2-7	TGCAGCGCCCGGCGCCAGGAGGGAACCTACGAGCAGTACTTC	CSARRQEGTYEQYF
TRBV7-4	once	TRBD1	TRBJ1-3	TGTGCCAGCAGCTGGGGACAGGCTGGAAACACCATATATTTT	CASSWGQAGNTIYF
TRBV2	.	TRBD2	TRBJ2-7	TGTGCCAGCAGTGAATGGGGGAGGGATTACGAGCAGTACTTC	CASSEWGRDYEQYF
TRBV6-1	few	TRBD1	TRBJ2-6	TGTGCCAGCAGTGGCCGGGACAGGAAAAGCTCTGGGGCCAACGTCCTGACTTTC	CASSGRDRKSSGANVLTF
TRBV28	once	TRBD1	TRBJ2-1	TGTGCCAGCAGAAACACAGGGGCGATCTCCTACAATGAGCAGTTCTTC	CASRNTGAISYNEQFF
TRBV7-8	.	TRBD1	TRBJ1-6	TGTGCCAGCAGCTTGGGGACAGGGGGGATTAATTCACCCCTCCACTTT	CASSLGTGGINSPLHF
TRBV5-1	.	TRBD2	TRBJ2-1	TGCGCCAGCAGCGGCGGAGCGGGGGCCTCTTACAATGAGCAGTTCTTC	CASSGGAGASYNEQFF
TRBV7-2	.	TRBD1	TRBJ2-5	TGTGCCAGCAGCTTACCGGGACAGTGGGAGACCCAGTACTTC	CASSLPGQWETQYF
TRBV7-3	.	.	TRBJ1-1	TGTGCCAGCAGCTTATACGGTTCGAACACTGAAGCTTTCTTT	CASSLYGSNTEAFF
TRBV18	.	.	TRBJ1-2	TGTGCCAGCTCACCAGGTGGAGAGAACTATGGCTACACCTTC	CASSPGGENYGYTF
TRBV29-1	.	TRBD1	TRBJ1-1	TGCAGCGTTCAGGACAGGGGGCCGGCTTTCTTT	CSVQDRGPAFF
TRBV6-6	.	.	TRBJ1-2	TGTGCCAGCAGTTACGGTCGACAAAACTATGGCTACACCTTC	CASSYGRQNYGYTF
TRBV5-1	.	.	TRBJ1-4	TGCGCCAGCAGCTTCGGGTCAACTAATGAAAAACTGTTTTTT	CASSFGSTNEKLFF
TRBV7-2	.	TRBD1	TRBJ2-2	TGTGCCAGCAGCTTACAAGGGGGCGACGCCGGGGAGCTGTTTTTT	CASSLQGGDAGELFF
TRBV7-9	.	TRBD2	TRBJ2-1	TGTGCCAGCAGCCCGGGCGGGAGTCTTTCCTACAATGAGCAGTTCTTC	CASSPGGSLSYNEQFF
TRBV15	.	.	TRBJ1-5	TGTGCCACCAGCAGAGATGGGAGGGTACAGCCCCAGCATTTT	CATSRDGRVQPQHF
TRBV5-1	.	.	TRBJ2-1	TGCGCCAGCAGCTTGAGACACAGCTCCTACAATGAGCAGTTCTTC	CASSLRHSSYNEQFF
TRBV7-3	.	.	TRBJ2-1	TGTGCCAGCAGTTTCCCCGGTCCCAATGAGCAGTTCTTC	CASSFPGPNEQFF
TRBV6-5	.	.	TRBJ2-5	TGTGCCAGCAGTTACGCCGGGACAAGGCAAGAGACCCAGTACTTC	CASSYAGTRQETQYF
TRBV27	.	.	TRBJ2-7	TGTGCCAGCAGTTTAATAATCAGTCCTTACGAGCAGTACTTC	CASSLIISPYEQYF
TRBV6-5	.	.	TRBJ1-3	TGTGCCAGCAGTTCTAACCCGGGAAACACCATATATTTT	CASSSNPGNTIYF
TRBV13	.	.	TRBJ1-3	TGTGCCAGCAGCTCCTCCCGTCCTTTTGGAAACACCATATATTTT	CASSSSRPFGNTIYF
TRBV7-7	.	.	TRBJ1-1	TGTGCTATTAACCCTTTTACTAACACTGAAGCTTTCTTT	CAINPFTNTEAFF
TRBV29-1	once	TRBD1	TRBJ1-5	TGCAGCGTCCGCGACAGGGAGGTGGATCAGCCCCAGCATTTT	CSVRDREVDQPQHF
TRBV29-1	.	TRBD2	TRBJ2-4	TGCAGCGCTCGGCGCGGGAGTAAAGGAAACATTCAGTACTTC	CSARRGSKGNIQYF
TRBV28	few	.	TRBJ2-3	TGTGCCAGCAGTTTAACCGTACCTAGAGAACCCACAGATACGCAGTATTTT	CASSLTVPREPTDTQYF